The rows below give T cell receptor beta chains drawn from one sample of a study of blood T cell repertoires in COVID-19. Profiled with immunoSEQ multiplex PCR; TCRdb holds only in-frame clones, not every one. The data contain around 62,000 clones, 84% of them seen just once; the ten biggest clones take up approximately 8.8%. The sample comprised peripheral blood. The receptor source for this set is a man between 50 and 59 years old with active COVID-19. CDR3s include the opening cysteine and the closing phenylalanine or tryptophan. The order of the fields is J gene, D gene, clone size, V gene, CDR3 protein, CDR3 DNA. A D gene is named only where the DNA matches it firmly. Where a row states a size, it is once, few, many or the class of an expanded clone; other rows omit it.

j_gene: TRBJ2-1; d_gene: -; abundance: -; v_gene: TRBV30; CDR3aa: CAWSRGLAGGGDEQFF; CDR3nt: TGTGCCTGGAGTCGGGGACTCGCGGGCGGTGGCGATGAGCAGTTCTTC
j_gene: TRBJ1-2; d_gene: TRBD1; abundance: few; v_gene: TRBV6-6; CDR3aa: CASSYGSRQGAAGYTF; CDR3nt: TGTGCCAGCAGTTACGGGTCCAGACAGGGGGCGGCGGGCTACACCTTC
j_gene: TRBJ2-2; d_gene: TRBD1; abundance: -; v_gene: TRBV5-1; CDR3aa: CASSPDREDRELFF; CDR3nt: TGCGCCAGCAGCCCGGACAGGGAAGACCGGGAGCTGTTTTTT
j_gene: TRBJ2-5; d_gene: TRBD1; abundance: -; v_gene: TRBV7-9; CDR3aa: CASSLWSQGESQETQYF; CDR3nt: TGTGCCAGCAGCTTATGGTCTCAGGGGGAATCCCAAGAGACCCAGTACTTC
j_gene: TRBJ1-2; d_gene: -; abundance: -; v_gene: TRBV9; CDR3aa: CASSVGGLRYGYTF; CDR3nt: TGTGCCAGCAGCGTGGGGGGACTTCGCTATGGCTACACCTTC
j_gene: TRBJ2-7; d_gene: TRBD1; abundance: -; v_gene: TRBV6-5; CDR3aa: CASRRDGQDTFF; CDR3nt: TGTGCCAGCAGGAGGGATGGACAGGACACCTTCTTC
j_gene: TRBJ2-2; d_gene: TRBD1; abundance: -; v_gene: TRBV6-4; CDR3aa: CASSDWAGGYTGELFF; CDR3nt: TGTGCCAGCAGTGACTGGGCAGGGGGCTACACCGGGGAGCTGTTTTTT
j_gene: TRBJ2-5; d_gene: -; abundance: -; v_gene: TRBV2; CDR3aa: CASSSRSQETQYF; CDR3nt: TGTGCCAGCAGTTCCAGGTCACAAGAGACCCAGTACTTC
j_gene: TRBJ1-4; d_gene: -; abundance: -; v_gene: TRBV4-1; CDR3aa: CASSPTGNEKLFF; CDR3nt: TGCGCCAGCAGCCCTACAGGGAATGAAAAACTGTTTTTT
j_gene: TRBJ1-6; d_gene: TRBD1; abundance: -; v_gene: TRBV7-2; CDR3aa: CASSPPGGQGYSPLHF; CDR3nt: TGTGCCAGCAGCCCCCCGGGGGGACAGGGATATTCACCCCTCCACTTT
j_gene: TRBJ2-5; d_gene: -; abundance: -; v_gene: TRBV18; CDR3aa: CASSPSQETQYF; CDR3nt: TGTGCCAGCTCACCGAGCCAAGAGACCCAGTACTTC
j_gene: TRBJ1-2; d_gene: -; abundance: -; v_gene: TRBV19; CDR3aa: CASNMRGYGYTF; CDR3nt: TGTGCCAGTAACATGAGAGGCTATGGCTACACCTTC
j_gene: TRBJ2-1; d_gene: TRBD2; abundance: once; v_gene: TRBV19; CDR3aa: CASEPAGGWGNEQFF; CDR3nt: TGTGCCAGTGAACCCGCGGGAGGGTGGGGCAATGAGCAGTTCTTC
j_gene: TRBJ2-1; d_gene: TRBD1; abundance: once; v_gene: TRBV2; CDR3aa: CASSSTGRHNEQFF; CDR3nt: TGTGCCAGCAGTTCGACAGGGAGACACAATGAGCAGTTCTTC
j_gene: TRBJ1-1; d_gene: TRBD1; abundance: -; v_gene: TRBV4-1; CDR3aa: CASSQTAGTGDPEAFF; CDR3nt: TGCGCCAGCAGCCAAACAGCCGGGACAGGGGATCCTGAAGCTTTCTTT
j_gene: TRBJ1-2; d_gene: -; abundance: -; v_gene: TRBV10-2; CDR3aa: CASSESISLPGYGYTF; CDR3nt: TGCGCCAGCAGTGAGTCGATTTCCCTCCCCGGCTATGGCTACACCTTC
j_gene: TRBJ2-1; d_gene: -; abundance: -; v_gene: TRBV12-3/TRBV12-4; CDR3aa: CASSIPYNEQFF; CDR3nt: TGTGCCAGCAGTATCCCTTACAATGAGCAGTTCTTC
j_gene: TRBJ1-1; d_gene: TRBD1; abundance: -; v_gene: TRBV5-1; CDR3aa: CASSLAPGQRAFF; CDR3nt: TGCGCCAGCAGCTTAGCGCCGGGACAGAGAGCTTTCTTT
j_gene: TRBJ2-3; d_gene: TRBD2; abundance: -; v_gene: TRBV19; CDR3aa: CASSMLAGMTDTQYF; CDR3nt: TGTGCCAGTAGTATGTTAGCGGGGATGACAGATACGCAGTATTTT
j_gene: TRBJ1-4; d_gene: -; abundance: -; v_gene: TRBV7-9; CDR3aa: CASSAKQGTNEKLFF; CDR3nt: TGTGCCAGCAGCGCCAAACAGGGAACTAATGAAAAACTGTTTTTT
j_gene: TRBJ2-2; d_gene: -; abundance: -; v_gene: TRBV5-5; CDR3aa: CASRAGTLNTGELFF; CDR3nt: TGTGCCAGCAGGGCCGGGACACTTAACACCGGGGAGCTGTTTTTT
j_gene: TRBJ2-7; d_gene: -; abundance: -; v_gene: TRBV7-2; CDR3aa: CASSSPGYEQYF; CDR3nt: TGTGCCAGCAGCTCTCCCGGCTACGAGCAGTACTTC
j_gene: TRBJ1-5; d_gene: TRBD1; abundance: -; v_gene: TRBV29-1; CDR3aa: CSVGRDRYQPQHF; CDR3nt: TGCAGCGTTGGGAGGGACAGATATCAGCCCCAGCATTTT
j_gene: TRBJ2-7; d_gene: TRBD2; abundance: -; v_gene: TRBV7-2; CDR3aa: CASSSTGLAGVFSYEQYF; CDR3nt: TGTGCCAGCAGCTCCACGGGACTAGCGGGGGTCTTCTCCTACGAGCAGTACTTC
j_gene: TRBJ1-2; d_gene: -; abundance: -; v_gene: TRBV5-1; CDR3aa: CASRPSGSSKGYTF; CDR3nt: TGCGCCAGCAGGCCTAGTGGGAGTTCTAAAGGCTACACCTTC
j_gene: TRBJ2-7; d_gene: -; abundance: -; v_gene: TRBV5-1; CDR3aa: CASSLVAGPDEQYF; CDR3nt: TGCGCCAGCAGCTTGGTGGCAGGGCCAGATGAGCAGTACTTC
j_gene: TRBJ2-1; d_gene: TRBD2; abundance: once; v_gene: TRBV9; CDR3aa: CASSSYAGLAGDEQFF; CDR3nt: TGTGCCAGCAGCTCCTACGCGGGACTAGCGGGGGATGAGCAGTTCTTC
j_gene: TRBJ2-3; d_gene: TRBD2; abundance: -; v_gene: TRBV7-7; CDR3aa: CASSPFLVGGTDTQYF; CDR3nt: TGTGCTAGCAGCCCCTTTCTCGTGGGAGGGACAGATACGCAGTATTTT
j_gene: TRBJ1-5; d_gene: -; abundance: -; v_gene: TRBV3-1/TRBV3-2; CDR3aa: CASSHPGGGPQHF; CDR3nt: TGTGCCAGCAGCCATCCTGGGGGAGGGCCCCAGCATTTT
j_gene: TRBJ2-5; d_gene: TRBD2; abundance: -; v_gene: TRBV5-4; CDR3aa: CASSRPGLAVTQYF; CDR3nt: TGTGCCAGCAGCAGGCCGGGACTAGCGGTGACCCAGTACTTC
j_gene: TRBJ1-4; d_gene: TRBD1; abundance: -; v_gene: TRBV11-2; CDR3aa: CASSFRTGTEKLFF; CDR3nt: TGTGCCAGCAGCTTTAGGACAGGGACGGAAAAACTGTTTTTT
j_gene: TRBJ2-2; d_gene: -; abundance: -; v_gene: TRBV7-7; CDR3aa: CASSQVATPGTGELFF; CDR3nt: TGTGCTAGCAGCCAAGTGGCCACTCCGGGCACCGGGGAGCTGTTTTTT
j_gene: TRBJ2-6; d_gene: TRBD1; abundance: once; v_gene: TRBV3-1/TRBV3-2; CDR3aa: CASSSQGALKSGANVLTF; CDR3nt: TGTGCCAGCAGCTCACAGGGGGCATTAAAATCTGGGGCCAACGTCCTGACTTTC
j_gene: TRBJ2-2; d_gene: -; abundance: -; v_gene: TRBV5-1; CDR3aa: CASSAQGNAGELFF; CDR3nt: TGCGCCAGCAGCGCACAGGGCAACGCCGGGGAGCTGTTTTTT
j_gene: TRBJ2-5; d_gene: TRBD2; abundance: once; v_gene: TRBV2; CDR3aa: CASSEARSGRSETQYF; CDR3nt: TGTGCCAGCAGTGAAGCGCGTAGCGGGAGATCAGAGACCCAGTACTTC
j_gene: TRBJ1-2; d_gene: -; abundance: -; v_gene: TRBV7-2; CDR3aa: CASSLRGYGYTF; CDR3nt: TGTGCCAGCAGCTTAAGGGGGTACGGCTACACCTTC
j_gene: TRBJ2-1; d_gene: -; abundance: -; v_gene: TRBV19; CDR3aa: CASSIGGGGPYNEQFF; CDR3nt: TGTGCCAGTAGTATAGGAGGGGGGGGCCCCTACAATGAGCAGTTCTTC
j_gene: TRBJ1-2; d_gene: -; abundance: -; v_gene: TRBV2; CDR3aa: CAEQDRGSNGYTF; CDR3nt: TGTGCGGAGCAGGACCGGGGTTCTAATGGCTACACCTTC
j_gene: TRBJ1-6; d_gene: -; abundance: -; v_gene: TRBV7-2; CDR3aa: CASSLGSPNSPLHF; CDR3nt: TGTGCCAGCAGCTTAGGGAGCCCGAATTCACCCCTCCACTTT
j_gene: TRBJ2-7; d_gene: -; abundance: -; v_gene: TRBV11-2; CDR3aa: CASSLGLNYEQYF; CDR3nt: TGTGCCAGCAGCTTAGGACTGAATTACGAGCAGTACTTC
j_gene: TRBJ2-3; d_gene: -; abundance: -; v_gene: TRBV15; CDR3aa: CATSREAGKHWDTQYF; CDR3nt: TGTGCCACCAGCAGAGAGGCAGGAAAACACTGGGATACGCAGTATTTT
j_gene: TRBJ2-3; d_gene: -; abundance: once; v_gene: TRBV11-2; CDR3aa: CASSFPVAGNTDTQYF; CDR3nt: TGTGCCAGCAGCTTCCCGGTGGCGGGAAACACAGATACGCAGTATTTT
j_gene: TRBJ1-5; d_gene: -; abundance: large; v_gene: TRBV6-2/TRBV6-3; CDR3aa: CASSYGTEGSQPQHF; CDR3nt: TGTGCCAGCAGTTACGGCACGGAGGGAAGTCAGCCCCAGCATTTT
j_gene: TRBJ2-1; d_gene: TRBD1; abundance: -; v_gene: TRBV24-1; CDR3aa: CATSDNRDRGLDEQFF; CDR3nt: TGTGCCACCAGTGACAACCGGGACAGGGGGCTCGATGAGCAGTTCTTC
j_gene: TRBJ1-2; d_gene: TRBD1; abundance: -; v_gene: TRBV18; CDR3aa: CASSPPTGGVGYTF; CDR3nt: TGTGCCAGCTCACCACCGACAGGGGGCGTGGGCTACACCTTC
j_gene: TRBJ2-6; d_gene: -; abundance: -; v_gene: TRBV15; CDR3aa: CATSRDLSGANVLTF; CDR3nt: TGTGCCACCAGCAGAGACCTGTCTGGGGCCAACGTCCTGACTTTC
j_gene: TRBJ1-6; d_gene: -; abundance: -; v_gene: TRBV13; CDR3aa: CASSFNRVSRNSPLHF; CDR3nt: TGTGCCAGCAGCTTTAACAGGGTCAGTCGTAATTCACCCCTCCACTTT
j_gene: TRBJ2-4; d_gene: TRBD2; abundance: -; v_gene: TRBV30; CDR3aa: CAWSVSSGGRNIQYF; CDR3nt: TGTGCCTGGAGTGTATCTAGCGGGGGGCGGAACATTCAGTACTTC
j_gene: TRBJ2-2; d_gene: -; abundance: few; v_gene: TRBV5-1; CDR3aa: CASSLWRTNTGELFF; CDR3nt: TGCGCCAGCAGCCTCTGGAGGACGAATACCGGGGAGCTGTTTTTT
j_gene: TRBJ2-1; d_gene: TRBD2; abundance: -; v_gene: TRBV5-1; CDR3aa: CASSPSGVRGNEQFF; CDR3nt: TGCGCCAGCAGCCCCAGCGGGGTCCGGGGCAATGAGCAGTTCTTC
j_gene: TRBJ1-2; d_gene: TRBD1; abundance: once; v_gene: TRBV24-1; CDR3aa: CATSDPQGVGGYTF; CDR3nt: TGTGCCACCAGTGATCCCCAGGGGGTAGGTGGCTACACCTTC
j_gene: TRBJ2-1; d_gene: TRBD2; abundance: -; v_gene: TRBV5-1; CDR3aa: CASSLSPSGGANEQFF; CDR3nt: TGCGCCAGCAGCTTGAGTCCCAGCGGGGGGGCGAATGAGCAGTTCTTC
j_gene: TRBJ2-1; d_gene: -; abundance: few; v_gene: TRBV5-1; CDR3aa: CASRNTLDEQFF; CDR3nt: TGCGCCAGCAGGAACACCCTCGATGAGCAGTTCTTC
j_gene: TRBJ2-7; d_gene: -; abundance: -; v_gene: TRBV5-1; CDR3aa: CASSPEGYEQYF; CDR3nt: TGCGCCAGCAGCCCCGAGGGTTACGAGCAGTACTTC
j_gene: TRBJ2-1; d_gene: -; abundance: -; v_gene: TRBV7-6; CDR3aa: CASSPGSSYNEQFF; CDR3nt: TGTGCCAGCAGCCCAGGTAGCTCCTACAATGAGCAGTTCTTC